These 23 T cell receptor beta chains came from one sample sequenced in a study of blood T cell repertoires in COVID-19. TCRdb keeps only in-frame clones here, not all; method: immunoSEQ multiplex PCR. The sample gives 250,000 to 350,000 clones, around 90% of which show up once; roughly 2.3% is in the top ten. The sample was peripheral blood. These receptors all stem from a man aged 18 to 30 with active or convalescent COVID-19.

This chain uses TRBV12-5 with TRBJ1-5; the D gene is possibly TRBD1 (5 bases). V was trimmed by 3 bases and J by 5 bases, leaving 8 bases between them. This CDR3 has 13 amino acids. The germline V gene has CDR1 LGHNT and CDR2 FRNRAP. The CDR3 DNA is TGTGCTAGTGGTTTCAGGGCACATCAGCCCCAGCATTTT. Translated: CASGFRAHQPQHF.

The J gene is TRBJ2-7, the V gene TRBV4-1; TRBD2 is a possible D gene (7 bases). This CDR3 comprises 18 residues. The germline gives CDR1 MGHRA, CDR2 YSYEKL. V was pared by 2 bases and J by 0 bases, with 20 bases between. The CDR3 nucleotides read TGCGCCAGCAGCCAAAAAGGGGGGGAACAGGGTAACTCCTACGAGCAGTACTTC. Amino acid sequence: CASSQKGGEQGNSYEQYF.

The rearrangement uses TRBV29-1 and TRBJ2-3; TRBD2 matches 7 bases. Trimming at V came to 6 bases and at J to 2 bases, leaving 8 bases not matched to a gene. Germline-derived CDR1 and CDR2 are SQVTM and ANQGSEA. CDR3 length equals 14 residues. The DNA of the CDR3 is TGCAGCGTGGGAACCGGGACTATCACAGATACGCAGTATTTT. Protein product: CSVGTGTITDTQYF.

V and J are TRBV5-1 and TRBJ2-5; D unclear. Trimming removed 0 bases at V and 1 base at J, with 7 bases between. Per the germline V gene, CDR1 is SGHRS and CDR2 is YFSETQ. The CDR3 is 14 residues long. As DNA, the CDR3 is TGCGCCAGCAGCTTGGGAGCTTCCCAAGAGACCCAGTACTTC. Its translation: CASSLGASQETQYF.

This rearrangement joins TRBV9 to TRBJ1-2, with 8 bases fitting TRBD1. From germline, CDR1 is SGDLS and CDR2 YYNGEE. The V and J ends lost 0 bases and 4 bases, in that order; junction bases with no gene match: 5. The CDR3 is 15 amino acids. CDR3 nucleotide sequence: TGTGCCAGCAGCGTAGGGGCAGGGGGCGGCTATGGCTACACCTTC. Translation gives CASSVGAGGGYGYTF.

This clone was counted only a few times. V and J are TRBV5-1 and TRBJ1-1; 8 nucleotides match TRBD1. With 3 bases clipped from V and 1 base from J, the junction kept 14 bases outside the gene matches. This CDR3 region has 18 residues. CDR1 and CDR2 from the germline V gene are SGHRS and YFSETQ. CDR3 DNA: TGCGCCAGCAGCTGGGCTACAGGGGGACAGATAAAGAACACTGAAGCTTTCTTT. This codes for CASSWATGGQIKNTEAFF.

The CDR3 region is CASSDPLTSTDTQYF. The CDR3 DNA sequence: TGCGCCAGCAGTGATCCATTAACTAGCACAGATACGCAGTATTTT. This sequence joins TRBV10-1 and TRBJ2-3; D call uncertain. Germline-derived CDR1 and CDR2 are WNHNN and SYGVQD (reference sequence). Trimming removed 3 bases at V and 0 bases at J, with 10 bases between. The CDR3 is 15 amino acids.

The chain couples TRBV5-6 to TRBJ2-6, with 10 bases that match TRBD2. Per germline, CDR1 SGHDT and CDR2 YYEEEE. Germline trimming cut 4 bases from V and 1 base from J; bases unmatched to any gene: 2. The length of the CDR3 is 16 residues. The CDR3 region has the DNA TGTGCCAGCAGCAAGGGACTAGCGTCTGGGGCCAACGTCCTGACTTTC. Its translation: CASSKGLASGANVLTF.

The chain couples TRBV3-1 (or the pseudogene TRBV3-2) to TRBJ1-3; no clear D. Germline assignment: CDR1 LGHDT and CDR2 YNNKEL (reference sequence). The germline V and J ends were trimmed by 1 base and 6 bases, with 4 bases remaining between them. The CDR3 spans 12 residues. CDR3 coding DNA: TGTGCCAGCAGCCAAGCAGAAAACACCATATATTTT. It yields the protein CASSQAENTIYF.

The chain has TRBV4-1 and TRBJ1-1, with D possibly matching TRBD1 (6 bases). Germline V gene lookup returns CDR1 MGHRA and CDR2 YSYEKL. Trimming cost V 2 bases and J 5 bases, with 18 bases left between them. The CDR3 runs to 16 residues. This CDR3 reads CASSQPFQQGRTEAFF. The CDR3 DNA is TGCGCCAGCAGCCAACCGTTTCAACAGGGACGGACTGAAGCTTTCTTT.

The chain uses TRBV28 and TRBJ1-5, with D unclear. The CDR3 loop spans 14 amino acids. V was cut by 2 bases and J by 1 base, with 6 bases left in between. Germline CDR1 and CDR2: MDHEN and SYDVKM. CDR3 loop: CASSLLSSNQPQHF. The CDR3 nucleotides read TGTGCCAGCAGTTTACTCTCCAGCAATCAGCCCCAGCATTTT.

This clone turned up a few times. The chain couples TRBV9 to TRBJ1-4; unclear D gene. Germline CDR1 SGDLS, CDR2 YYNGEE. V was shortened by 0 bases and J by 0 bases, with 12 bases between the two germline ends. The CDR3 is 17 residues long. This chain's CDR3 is CASSVGGASATNEKLFF. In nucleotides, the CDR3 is TGTGCCAGCAGCGTAGGGGGAGCGAGTGCAACTAATGAAAAACTGTTTTTT.

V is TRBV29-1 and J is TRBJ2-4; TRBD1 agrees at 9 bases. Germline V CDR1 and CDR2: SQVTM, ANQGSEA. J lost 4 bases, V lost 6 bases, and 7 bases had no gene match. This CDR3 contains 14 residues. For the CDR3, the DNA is TGCAGCGTGGTGGGGACAGGGACAAAAAACATTCAGTACTTC. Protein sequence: CSVVGTGTKNIQYF.

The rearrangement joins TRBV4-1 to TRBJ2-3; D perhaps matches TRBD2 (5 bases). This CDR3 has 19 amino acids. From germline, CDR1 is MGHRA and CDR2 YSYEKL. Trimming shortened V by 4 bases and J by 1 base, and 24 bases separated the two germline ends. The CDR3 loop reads CASSPHHSDSSTRTDTQYF. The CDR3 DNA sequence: TGCGCCAGCAGCCCACACCACTCGGACTCGAGCACACGCACAGATACGCAGTATTTT.

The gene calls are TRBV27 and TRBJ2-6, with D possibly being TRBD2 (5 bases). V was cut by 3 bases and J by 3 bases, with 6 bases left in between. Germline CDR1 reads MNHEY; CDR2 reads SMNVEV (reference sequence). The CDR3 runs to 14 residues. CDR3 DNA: TGTGCCAGCAGTTTGAGGGTTGGGGCCAACGTCCTGACTTTC. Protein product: CASSLRVGANVLTF.

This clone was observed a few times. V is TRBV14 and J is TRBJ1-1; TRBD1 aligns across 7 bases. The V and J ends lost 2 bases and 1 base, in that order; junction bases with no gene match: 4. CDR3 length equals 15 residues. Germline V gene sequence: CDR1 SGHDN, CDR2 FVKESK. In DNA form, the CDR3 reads TGTGCCAGCAGCCAAATAGGACAGGCGAACACTGAAGCTTTCTTT. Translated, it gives CASSQIGQANTEAFF.

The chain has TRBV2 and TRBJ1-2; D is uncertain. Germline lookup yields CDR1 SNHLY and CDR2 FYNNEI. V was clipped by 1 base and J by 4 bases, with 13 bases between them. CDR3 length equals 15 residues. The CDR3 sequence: CASSEGPPVTYGYTF. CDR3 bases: TGTGCCAGCAGTGAAGGGCCTCCAGTCACCTATGGCTACACCTTC.

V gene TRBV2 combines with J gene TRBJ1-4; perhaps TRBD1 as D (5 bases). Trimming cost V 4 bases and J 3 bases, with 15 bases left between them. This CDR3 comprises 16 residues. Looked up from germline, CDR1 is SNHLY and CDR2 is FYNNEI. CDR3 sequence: CASSVWGGLSNEKLFF. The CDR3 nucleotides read TGTGCCAGCAGTGTCTGGGGGGGGTTATCTAATGAAAAACTGTTTTTT.

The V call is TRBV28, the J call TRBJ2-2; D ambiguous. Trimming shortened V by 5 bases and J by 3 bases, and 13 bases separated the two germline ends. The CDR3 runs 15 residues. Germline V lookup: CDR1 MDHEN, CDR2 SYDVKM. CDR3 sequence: CASSASSRDTGELFF. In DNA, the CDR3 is TGTGCCAGCAGTGCGTCGAGTCGGGACACCGGGGAGCTGTTTTTT.

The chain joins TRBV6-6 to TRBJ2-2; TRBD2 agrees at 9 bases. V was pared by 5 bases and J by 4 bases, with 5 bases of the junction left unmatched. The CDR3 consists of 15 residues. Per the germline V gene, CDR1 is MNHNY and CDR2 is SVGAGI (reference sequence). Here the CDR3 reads CASSNSGSGTGELFF. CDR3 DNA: TGTGCCAGCAGTAATAGCGGGAGCGGCACCGGGGAGCTGTTTTTT.

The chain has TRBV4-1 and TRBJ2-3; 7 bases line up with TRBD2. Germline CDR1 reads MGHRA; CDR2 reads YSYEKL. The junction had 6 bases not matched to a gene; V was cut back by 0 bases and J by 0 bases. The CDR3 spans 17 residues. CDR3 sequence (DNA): TGCGCCAGCAGCCAAGATTTGCTAGCGGCTAGCACAGATACGCAGTATTTT. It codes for CASSQDLLAASTDTQYF.

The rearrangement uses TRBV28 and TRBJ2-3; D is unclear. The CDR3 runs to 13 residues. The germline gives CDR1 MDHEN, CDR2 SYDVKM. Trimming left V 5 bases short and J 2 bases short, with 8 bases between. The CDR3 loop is CASSEPYTDTQYF. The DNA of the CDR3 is TGTGCCAGCAGTGAACCCTACACAGATACGCAGTATTTT.

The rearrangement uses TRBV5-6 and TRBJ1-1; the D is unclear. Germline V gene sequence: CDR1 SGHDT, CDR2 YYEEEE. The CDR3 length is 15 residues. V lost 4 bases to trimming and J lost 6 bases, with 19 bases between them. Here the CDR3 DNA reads TGTGCCAGCAGCACCCGAGGGAGAAGGAGTTCTGAAGCTTTCTTT. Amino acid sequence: CASSTRGRRSSEAFF.